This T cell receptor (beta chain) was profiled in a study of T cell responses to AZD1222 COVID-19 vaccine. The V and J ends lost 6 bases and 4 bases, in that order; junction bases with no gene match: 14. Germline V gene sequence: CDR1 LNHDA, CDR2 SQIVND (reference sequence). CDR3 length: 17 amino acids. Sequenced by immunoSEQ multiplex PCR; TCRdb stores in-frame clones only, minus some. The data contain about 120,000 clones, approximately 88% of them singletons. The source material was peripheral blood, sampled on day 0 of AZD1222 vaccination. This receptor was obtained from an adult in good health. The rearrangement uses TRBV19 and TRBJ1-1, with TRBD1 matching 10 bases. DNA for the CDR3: TGTGCCAGTAGGTCCGGGACAGGGGCCCCGGCGGGCACTGAAGCTTTCTTT. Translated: CASRSGTGAPAGTEAFF.